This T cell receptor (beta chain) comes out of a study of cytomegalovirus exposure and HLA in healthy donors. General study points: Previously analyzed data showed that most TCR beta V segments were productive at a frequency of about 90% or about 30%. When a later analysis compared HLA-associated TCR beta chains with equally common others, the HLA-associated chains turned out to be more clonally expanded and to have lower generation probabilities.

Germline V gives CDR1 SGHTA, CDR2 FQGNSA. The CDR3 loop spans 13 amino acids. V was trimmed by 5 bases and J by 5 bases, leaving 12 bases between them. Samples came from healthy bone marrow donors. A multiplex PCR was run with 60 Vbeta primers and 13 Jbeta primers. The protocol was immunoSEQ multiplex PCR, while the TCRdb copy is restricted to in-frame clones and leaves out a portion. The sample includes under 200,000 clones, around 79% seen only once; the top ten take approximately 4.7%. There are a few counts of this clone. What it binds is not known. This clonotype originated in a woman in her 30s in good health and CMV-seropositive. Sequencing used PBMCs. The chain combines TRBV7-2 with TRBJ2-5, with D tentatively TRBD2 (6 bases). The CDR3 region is CASSPPSAETQYF. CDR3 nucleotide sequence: TGTGCCAGCAGCCCCCCTAGCGCGGAGACCCAGTACTTC. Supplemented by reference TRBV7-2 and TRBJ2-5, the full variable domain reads GAGVSQSPSNKVTEKGKDVELRCDPISGHTALYWYRQSLGQGLEFLIYFQGNSAPDKSGLPSDRFSAERTGGSVSTLTIQRTQQEDSAVYLCASSPPSAETQYFGPGTRLLVL.